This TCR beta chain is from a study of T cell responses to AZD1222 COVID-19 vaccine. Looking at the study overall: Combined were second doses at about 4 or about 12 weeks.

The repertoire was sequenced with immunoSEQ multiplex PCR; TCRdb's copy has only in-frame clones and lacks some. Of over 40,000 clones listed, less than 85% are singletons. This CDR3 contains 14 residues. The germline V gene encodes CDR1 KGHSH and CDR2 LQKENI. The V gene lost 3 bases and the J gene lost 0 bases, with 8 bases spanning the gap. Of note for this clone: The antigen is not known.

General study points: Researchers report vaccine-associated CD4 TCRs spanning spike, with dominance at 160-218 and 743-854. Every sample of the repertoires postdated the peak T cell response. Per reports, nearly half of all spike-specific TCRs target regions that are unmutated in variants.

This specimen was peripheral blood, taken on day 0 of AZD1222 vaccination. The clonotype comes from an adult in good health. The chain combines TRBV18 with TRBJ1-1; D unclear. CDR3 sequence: CASSPYAVNTEAFF. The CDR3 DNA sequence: TGTGCCAGCTCACCTTATGCTGTGAACACTGAAGCTTTCTTT.